The present TCR beta chain was sequenced within a study of T cell responses to AZD1222 COVID-19 vaccine. Study-level points and caveats: There were vaccine-associated CD4 TCRs across spike, dominant at 160-218 and 743-854. Spike-specific TCRs gained breadth and depth after people received two AZD1222 doses. Repertoires were collected only later (after the peak T cell response had occurred). Clonal diversity was possibly underestimated, and white British individuals and females predominated among donors.

Repertoires were generated with immunoSEQ multiplex PCR, while TCRdb's copy carries only in-frame clones and drops some. The sample has fewer than 150,000 clones, approximately 86% seen once; the top ten hold roughly 1.5%. Trimming removed 7 bases from V and 5 bases from J, with 9 bases in between. CDR3 length equals 12 residues. Germline V gene data show CDR1 as SNHLY and CDR2 as FYNNEI. This clone was detected once. Its antigen is undetermined. This sample comprised peripheral blood, obtained on day 0 of AZD1222 vaccination. The chain combines TRBV2 with TRBJ1-5; D call uncertain. The clonotype originates from an adult in good health. CDR3: CASTNGDQPQHF. The CDR3 DNA is TGTGCCAGCACCAACGGGGATCAGCCCCAGCATTTT.